This paragraph reports one T cell receptor (beta chain). No antigen is known for it. A junction boundary mismatches the germline segment, possibly from a read error. The data derive from a study of blood T cells in healthy people across ages. Points from the study as a whole: Age brought a roughly linear fall in TCR beta diversity measured per million T cells.

Germline lookup yields CDR1 SSHAT and CDR2 FNYEAQ (reference sequence). The CDR3 covers 17 residues. The authors ran a second PCR of roughly 6 to 12 cycles using a sample-barcoded 5' primer and a J-beta primer mix. TCRdb redid the calling of the 5' RACE reads with MiXCR, one entry per CDR3 protein. The table lists roughly 700,000 distinct CDR3 sequences, just under 25% of them singletons. The sample also formed part of further work on T cells of mothers and their children. Per that study: Related mother-child pairs showed slightly, non-significantly higher overlap than unrelated pairs.

This rearrangement joins TRBV7-7 to TRBJ2-1; 9 nucleotides align to TRBD2. What was sequenced was blood. The TCR originated in a boy under 18 in good health. CDR3 coding DNA: TGTGCTAGCAGCTTAGGGGGACTAGCAACCTCCTACAATGAGCAGTTCTTC. As protein: CASSLGGLATSYNEQFF.